This T cell receptor (beta chain) derives from a study of blood T cell repertoires in COVID-19 (dated by TCRdb to between 2020 and 2021). With respect to the entire study: The collaborator samples originated in the United States, Italy and Spain and spanned the acute and convalescent phases of COVID-19. The prospective study material was composed of cDNA or gDNA derived from T cells, B-cell-depleted T cells, or PBMCs. The dataset comprised deeply sampled blood TCRbeta repertoires from subjects exposed to, actively infected with, or recovered from COVID-19. The repertoires were released in a freely available public database meant as a resource for research on the immune response to SARS-CoV-2. The samples were drawn from two sources: the first 160 participants of the ongoing ImmuneRACE study, and 1,200 or so subjects contributed by 6 global collaborators. Nearly every sample came with metadata listing a de-identified subject ID, COVID-19 status, age in years and sex. HLA class I and class II types, where available, came from metadata supplied by the sample provider rather than from assay-based typing.

The research as a whole found: The amount of clinical and demographic metadata varied by source and participant and was provided uncurated.

V loses 3 bases, J loses 3 bases, and the germline ends lie 8 bases apart. According to the germline V gene, CDR1 reads SGDLS and CDR2 reads YYNGEE. The CDR3, from cysteine to phenylalanine, totals 13 residues. Only the CDR3 part of the read is kept: 39 bases, read in frame from the first base. In the case of this clone: Its antigen specificity is not known. Nothing much larger sits one base from this clone, and base qualities are not available.

The collaborating institutions used their own protocols to collect whole blood in K2EDTA tubes. For TCRbeta analysis, collaborators shipped samples as frozen whole blood, isolated PBMCs, or DNA extracted from either of those sample types. The immunoSEQ Assay, a bias-controlled multiplex PCR, was used to amplify TCRbeta CDR3 regions from genomic DNA. On the study's bioinformatics: Nucleated cell counts per sample were estimated from amplification of reference gene primers within the assay. Sequence reads were collapsed and filtered to measure the absolute abundance of every unique TCRbeta CDR3 rearrangement. For each sample, productive Simpson clonality was calculated by taking the square root of Simpson's diversity index across productive rearrangements. Held by TCRdb, this immuneACCESS table contains in-frame sequences only and omits some clones. Under half of the omission traces to an unresolved V gene where checked; the cause of the rest is unknown. For V, J and clone size, that table is used; D and trimming come from the DNA. The sample contains approximately 250,000 clones, about nine tenths of them found a single time. The ten largest account for around 9% of the sample.

Recombination linked TRBV9 to TRBJ2-3; no D gene can be assigned with confidence. Sequenced sample: peripheral blood. This receptor was obtained from a man aged 40-49 years with active or convalescent COVID-19. CDR3 reads: CASSESVTDTQYF. At the DNA level, the sequence is TGTGCCAGCAGCGAATCAGTGACAGATACGCAGTATTTT.